This T cell receptor beta chain came from a study of cytomegalovirus exposure and HLA in healthy donors. PCR employed 60 Vbeta and 13 Jbeta primers. The protocol was immunoSEQ multiplex PCR, while the TCRdb copy is restricted to in-frame clones and leaves out a portion. The table has some 99,000 clones, about two thirds seen once. The table lists this clone with a few counts. The V end was cut by 3 bases, the J end by 7 bases, with 9 bases between. In germline, CDR1 is SGHAT, CDR2 FQNNGV. CDR3 length: 12 residues. The clonotype originates from a woman aged 70-85 years in good health and CMV-seropositive. The sequenced material came from PBMCs. The J gene is TRBJ1-2, the V gene TRBV11-2, with TRBD1 as a possible D gene (6 bases). DNA of the CDR3: TGTGCCAGCAGCTTGGGGGGGCTTGGCTACACCTTC. Translation: CASSLGGLGYTF.